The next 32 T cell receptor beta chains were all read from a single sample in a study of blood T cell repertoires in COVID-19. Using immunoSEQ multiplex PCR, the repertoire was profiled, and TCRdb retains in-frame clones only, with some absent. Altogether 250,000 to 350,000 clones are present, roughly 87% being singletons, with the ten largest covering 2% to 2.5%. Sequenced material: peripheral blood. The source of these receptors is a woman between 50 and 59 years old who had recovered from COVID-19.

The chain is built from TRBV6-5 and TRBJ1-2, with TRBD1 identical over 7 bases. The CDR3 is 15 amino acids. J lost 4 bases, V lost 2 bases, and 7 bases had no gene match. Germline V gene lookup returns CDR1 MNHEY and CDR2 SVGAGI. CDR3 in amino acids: CASSYVGGQTYGYTF. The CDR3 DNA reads TGTGCCAGCAGTTACGTGGGGGGACAGACCTATGGCTACACCTTC.

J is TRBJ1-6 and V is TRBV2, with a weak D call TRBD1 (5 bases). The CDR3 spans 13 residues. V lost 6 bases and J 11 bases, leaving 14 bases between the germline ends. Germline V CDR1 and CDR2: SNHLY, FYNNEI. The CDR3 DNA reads TGTGCCAGCAGCCAGGATGGGGGGACACCCCTCCACTTT. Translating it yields CASSQDGGTPLHF.

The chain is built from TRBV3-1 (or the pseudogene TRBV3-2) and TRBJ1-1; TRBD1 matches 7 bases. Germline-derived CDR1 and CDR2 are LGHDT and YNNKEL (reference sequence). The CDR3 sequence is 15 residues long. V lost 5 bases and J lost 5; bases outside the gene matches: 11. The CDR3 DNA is TGTGCCAGCAGCTCTACACCCAGGGGGAGGACTGAAGCTTTCTTT. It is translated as CASSSTPRGRTEAFF.

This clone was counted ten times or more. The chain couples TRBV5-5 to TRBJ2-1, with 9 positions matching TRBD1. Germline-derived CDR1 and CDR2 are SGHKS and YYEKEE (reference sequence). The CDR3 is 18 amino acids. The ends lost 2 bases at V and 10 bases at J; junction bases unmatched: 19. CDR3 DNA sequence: TGTGCCAGCAGCTTCCTACTCCGGGACAGGGTAAGGGTGCAGGAGCAGTTCTTC. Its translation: CASSFLLRDRVRVQEQFF.

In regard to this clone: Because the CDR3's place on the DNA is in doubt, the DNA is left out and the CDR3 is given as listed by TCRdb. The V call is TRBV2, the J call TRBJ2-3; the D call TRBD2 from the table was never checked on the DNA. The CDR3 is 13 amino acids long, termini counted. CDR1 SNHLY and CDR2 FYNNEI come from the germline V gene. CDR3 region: CASILVGADTQYF.

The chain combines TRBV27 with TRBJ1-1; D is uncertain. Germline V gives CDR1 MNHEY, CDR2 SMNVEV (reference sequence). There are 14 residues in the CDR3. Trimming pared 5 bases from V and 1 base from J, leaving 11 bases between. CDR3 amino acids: CASSPIPTNTEAFF. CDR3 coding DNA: TGTGCCAGCAGTCCTATCCCTACGAACACTGAAGCTTTCTTT.

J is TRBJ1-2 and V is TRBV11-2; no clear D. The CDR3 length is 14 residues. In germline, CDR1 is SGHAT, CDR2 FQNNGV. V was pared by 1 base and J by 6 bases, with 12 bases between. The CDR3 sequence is CASSLGGAAHGYTF. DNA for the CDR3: TGTGCCAGCAGCTTAGGAGGCGCGGCCCATGGCTACACCTTC.

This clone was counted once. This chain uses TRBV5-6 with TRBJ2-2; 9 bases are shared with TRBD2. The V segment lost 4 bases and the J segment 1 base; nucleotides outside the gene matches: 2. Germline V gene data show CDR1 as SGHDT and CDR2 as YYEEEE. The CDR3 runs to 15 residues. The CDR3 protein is CASSVLAGNTGELFF. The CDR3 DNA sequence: TGTGCCAGCAGCGTACTAGCGGGGAACACCGGGGAGCTGTTTTTT.

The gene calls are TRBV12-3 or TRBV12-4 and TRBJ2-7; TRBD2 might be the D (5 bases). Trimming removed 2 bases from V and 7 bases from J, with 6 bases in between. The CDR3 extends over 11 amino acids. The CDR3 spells CASSLTGEQYF. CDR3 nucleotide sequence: TGTGCCAGCAGTTTAACGGGAGAGCAGTACTTC.

The CDR3 here is CASSRTGTGGNEQFF. CDR3 DNA: TGTGCCAGTAGTAGGACCGGGACTGGGGGCAATGAGCAGTTCTTC. The rearrangement joins TRBV19 to TRBJ2-1, with a weak D call TRBD2 (6 bases). The CDR3 consists of 15 residues. The V end lost 4 bases, the J end lost 6 bases, and 16 bases lay between the germline ends. The germline V gene encodes CDR1 LNHDA and CDR2 SQIVND (reference sequence).

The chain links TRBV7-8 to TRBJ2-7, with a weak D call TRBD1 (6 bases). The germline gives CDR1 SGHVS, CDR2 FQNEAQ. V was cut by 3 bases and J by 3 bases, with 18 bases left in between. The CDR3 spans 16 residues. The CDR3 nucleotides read TGTGCCAGCAGCTTCTCCGGCGACAGGCCGCTCTACGAGCAGTACTTC. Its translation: CASSFSGDRPLYEQYF.

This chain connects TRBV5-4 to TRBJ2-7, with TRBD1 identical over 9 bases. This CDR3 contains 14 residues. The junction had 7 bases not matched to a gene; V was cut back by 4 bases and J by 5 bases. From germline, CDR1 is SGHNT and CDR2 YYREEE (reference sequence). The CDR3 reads CASSPGTGRHEQYF. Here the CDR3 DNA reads TGTGCCAGCAGCCCGGGGACAGGGAGGCACGAGCAGTACTTC.

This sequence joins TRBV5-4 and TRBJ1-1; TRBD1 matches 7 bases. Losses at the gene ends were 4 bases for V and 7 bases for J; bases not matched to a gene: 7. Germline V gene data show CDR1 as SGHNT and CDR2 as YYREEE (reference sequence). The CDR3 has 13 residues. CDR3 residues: CASSLQGSGEAFF. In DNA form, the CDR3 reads TGTGCCAGCAGCCTACAGGGGTCGGGTGAAGCTTTCTTT.

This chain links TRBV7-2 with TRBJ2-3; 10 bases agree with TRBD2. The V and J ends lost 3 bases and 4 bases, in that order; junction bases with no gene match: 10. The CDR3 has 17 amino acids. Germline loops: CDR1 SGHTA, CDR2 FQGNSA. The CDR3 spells CASSLGVLAGSADTQYF. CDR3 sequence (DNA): TGTGCCAGCAGCTTGGGCGTACTAGCGGGGAGCGCAGATACGCAGTATTTT.

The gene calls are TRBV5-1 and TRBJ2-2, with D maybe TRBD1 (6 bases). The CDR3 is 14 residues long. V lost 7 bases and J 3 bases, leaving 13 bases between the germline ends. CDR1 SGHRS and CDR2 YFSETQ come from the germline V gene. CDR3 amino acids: CASGQQGHTGELFF. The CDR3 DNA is TGCGCCAGCGGCCAACAGGGACACACCGGGGAGCTGTTTTTT. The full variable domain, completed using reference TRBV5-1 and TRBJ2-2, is KAGVTQTPRYLIKTRGQQVTLSCSPISGHRSVSWYQQTPGQGLQFLFEYFSETQRNKGNFPGRFSGRQFSNSRSEMNVSTLELGDSALYLCASGQQGHTGELFFGEGSRLTVL.

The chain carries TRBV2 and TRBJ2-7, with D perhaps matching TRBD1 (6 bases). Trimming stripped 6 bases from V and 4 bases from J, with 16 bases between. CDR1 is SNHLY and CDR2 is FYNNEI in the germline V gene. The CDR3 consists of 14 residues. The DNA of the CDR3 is TGTGCCAGCAGGGGGGACACAGCTCGATACGAGCAGTACTTC. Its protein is CASRGDTARYEQYF.

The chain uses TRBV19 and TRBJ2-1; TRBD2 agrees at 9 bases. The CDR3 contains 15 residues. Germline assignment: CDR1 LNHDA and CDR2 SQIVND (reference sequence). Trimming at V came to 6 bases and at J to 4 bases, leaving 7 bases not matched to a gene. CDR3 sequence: CASSVLAGAYNEQFF. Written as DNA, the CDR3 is TGTGCCAGTAGCGTCTTAGCGGGGGCATACAATGAGCAGTTCTTC.

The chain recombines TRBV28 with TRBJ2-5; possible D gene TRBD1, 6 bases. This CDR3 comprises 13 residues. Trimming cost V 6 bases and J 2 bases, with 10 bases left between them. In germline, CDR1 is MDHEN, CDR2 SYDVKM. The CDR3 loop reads CASSWTAQETQYF. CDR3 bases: TGTGCCAGCAGCTGGACAGCTCAAGAGACCCAGTACTTC.

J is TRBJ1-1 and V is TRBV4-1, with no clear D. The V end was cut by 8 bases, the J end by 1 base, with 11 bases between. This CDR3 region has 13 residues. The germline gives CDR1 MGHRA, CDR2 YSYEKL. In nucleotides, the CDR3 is TGCGCCAGCGGCCGCGGGGAGAACACTGAAGCTTTCTTT. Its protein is CASGRGENTEAFF.

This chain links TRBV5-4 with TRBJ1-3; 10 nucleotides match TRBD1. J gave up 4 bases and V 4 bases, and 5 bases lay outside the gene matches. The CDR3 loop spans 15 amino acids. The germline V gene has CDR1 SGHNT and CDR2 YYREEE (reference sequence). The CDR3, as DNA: TGTGCCAGCAGCCCGGGACAGGGGCGGGGAAACACCATATATTTT. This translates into CASSPGQGRGNTIYF.

The CDR3 DNA is TGTGCCAGCAGTGTTCCGGGACAGGGGGAAGATACGCAGTATTTT. It specifies CASSVPGQGEDTQYF. The chain combines TRBV9 with TRBJ2-3, with TRBD1 identical over 11 bases. This CDR3 region has 15 residues. Germline assignment: CDR1 SGDLS and CDR2 YYNGEE. The trim removed 5 bases at V and 5 bases at J, leaving 7 bases unmatched.

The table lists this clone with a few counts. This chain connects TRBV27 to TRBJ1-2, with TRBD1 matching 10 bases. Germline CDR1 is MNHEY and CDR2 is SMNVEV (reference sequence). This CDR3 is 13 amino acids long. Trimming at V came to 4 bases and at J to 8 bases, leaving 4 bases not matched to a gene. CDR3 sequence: CASSYGQGGGYTF. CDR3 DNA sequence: TGTGCCAGCAGTTACGGACAGGGGGGCGGCTACACCTTC.

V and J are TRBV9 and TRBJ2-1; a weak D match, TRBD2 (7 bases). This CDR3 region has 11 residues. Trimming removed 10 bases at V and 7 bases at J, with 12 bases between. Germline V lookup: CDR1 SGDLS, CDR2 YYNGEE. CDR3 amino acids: CAVEGGNEQFF. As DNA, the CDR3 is TGTGCCGTGGAGGGGGGGAATGAGCAGTTCTTC.

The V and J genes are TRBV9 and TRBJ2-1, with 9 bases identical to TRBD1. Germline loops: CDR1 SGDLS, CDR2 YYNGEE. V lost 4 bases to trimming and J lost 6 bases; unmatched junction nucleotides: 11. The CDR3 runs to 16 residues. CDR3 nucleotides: TGTGCCAGCAGCCCGCGACAGGGGGTGGGGATCAATGAGCAGTTCTTC. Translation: CASSPRQGVGINEQFF.

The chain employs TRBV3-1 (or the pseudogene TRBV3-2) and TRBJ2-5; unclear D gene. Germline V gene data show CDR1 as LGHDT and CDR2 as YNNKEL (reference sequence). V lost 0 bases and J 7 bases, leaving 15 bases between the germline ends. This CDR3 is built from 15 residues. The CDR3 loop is CASSQDVTTIGTQYF. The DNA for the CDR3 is TGTGCCAGCAGCCAAGATGTCACTACGATAGGGACCCAGTACTTC.

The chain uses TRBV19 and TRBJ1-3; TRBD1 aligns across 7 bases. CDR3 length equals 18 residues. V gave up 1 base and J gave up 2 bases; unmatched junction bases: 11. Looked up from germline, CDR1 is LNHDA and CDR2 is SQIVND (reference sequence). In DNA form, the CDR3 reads TGTGCCAGTAGTATAGTCCGGACAGGACTGAGGACTGGAAACACCATATATTTT. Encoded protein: CASSIVRTGLRTGNTIYF.

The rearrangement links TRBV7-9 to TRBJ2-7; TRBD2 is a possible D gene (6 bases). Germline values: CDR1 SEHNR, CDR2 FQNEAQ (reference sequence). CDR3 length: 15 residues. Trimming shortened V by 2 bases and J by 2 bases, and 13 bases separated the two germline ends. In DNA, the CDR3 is TGTGCCAGCAGCTTACCGGTAGCGGAAGCCTACGAGCAGTACTTC. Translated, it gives CASSLPVAEAYEQYF.

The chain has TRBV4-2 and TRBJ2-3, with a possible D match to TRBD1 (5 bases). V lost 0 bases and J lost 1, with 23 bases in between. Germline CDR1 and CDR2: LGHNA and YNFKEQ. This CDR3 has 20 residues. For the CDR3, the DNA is TGTGCCAGCAGCCAAGAAGGGGCCCGGGTTTGGGCGGCCGGCACAGATACGCAGTATTTT. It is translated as CASSQEGARVWAAGTDTQYF.

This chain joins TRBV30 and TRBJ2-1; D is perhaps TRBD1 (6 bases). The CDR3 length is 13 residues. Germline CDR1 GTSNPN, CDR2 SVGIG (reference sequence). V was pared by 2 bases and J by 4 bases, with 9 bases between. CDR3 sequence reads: CAWSFDRYNEQFF. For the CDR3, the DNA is TGTGCCTGGAGTTTTGACAGGTACAATGAGCAGTTCTTC.

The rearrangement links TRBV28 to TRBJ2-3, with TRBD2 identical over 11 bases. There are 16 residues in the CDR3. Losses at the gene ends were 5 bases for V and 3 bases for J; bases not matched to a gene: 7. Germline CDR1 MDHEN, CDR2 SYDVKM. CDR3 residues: CASSPGLAAKTDTQYF. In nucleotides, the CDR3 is TGTGCCAGCAGTCCGGGACTAGCGGCGAAGACAGATACGCAGTATTTT.

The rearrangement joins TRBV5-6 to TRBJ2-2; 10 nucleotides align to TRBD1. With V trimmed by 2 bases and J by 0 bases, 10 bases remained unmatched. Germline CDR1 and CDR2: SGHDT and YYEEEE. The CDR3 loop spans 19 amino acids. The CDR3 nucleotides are TGTGCCAGCAGCTTCCGACAGGGGGCAGATTTGACGAACACCGGGGAGCTGTTTTTT. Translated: CASSFRQGADLTNTGELFF.

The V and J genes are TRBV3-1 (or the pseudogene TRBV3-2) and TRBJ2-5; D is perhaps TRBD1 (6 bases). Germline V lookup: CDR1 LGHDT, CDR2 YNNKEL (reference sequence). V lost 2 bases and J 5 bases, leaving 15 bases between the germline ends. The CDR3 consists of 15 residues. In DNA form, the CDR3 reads TGTGCCAGCAGCCAACCCGCCACAGGGAAGGAGACCCAGTACTTC. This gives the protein CASSQPATGKETQYF.